The source of this T cell receptor beta chain is a study of shared clonotypes between healthy human individuals. Looking at the study overall: The people who gave samples were a couple of women and a few men aged 18 to 49. Study conclusions and caveats: It was expected that sequencing depth would affect clonotype sharing among donors.

For this clone: Its antigen is currently unknown.

At deep level, the assay was performed. With ten immunoSEQ deep assay plates, unsorted PBMC DNA underwent sequencing. Sequenced by immunoSEQ multiplex PCR; TCRdb stores in-frame clones only, minus some. The sample includes about 600,000 clones, 70% to 80% of them seen just once. The CDR3 is 14 amino acids. Trimming removed 2 bases from V and 2 bases from J, with 7 bases in between. Looked up from germline, CDR1 is SEHNR and CDR2 is FQNEAQ (reference sequence). The TCR comes from a woman between 40 and 50 years old in good health. Some clones in this sample may be carry-over from other donors' samples. The chain links TRBV7-9 to TRBJ1-5; D gene unclear. Sequencing used PBMCs. Here the CDR3 reads CASSLSQGNQPQHF. CDR3 coding DNA: TGTGCCAGCAGCTTAAGTCAGGGCAATCAGCCCCAGCATTTT.